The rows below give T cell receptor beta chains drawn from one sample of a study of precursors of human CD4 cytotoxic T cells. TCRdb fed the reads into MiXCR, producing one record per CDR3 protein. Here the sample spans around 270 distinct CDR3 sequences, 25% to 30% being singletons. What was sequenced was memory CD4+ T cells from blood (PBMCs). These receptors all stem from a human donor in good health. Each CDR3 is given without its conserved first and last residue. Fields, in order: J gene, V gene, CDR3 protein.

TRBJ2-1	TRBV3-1	ASSQGRINEQF
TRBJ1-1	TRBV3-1	ASSQVDGNTEAF
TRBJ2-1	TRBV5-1	ASREGMAYNEQF
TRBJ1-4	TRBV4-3	ASSHRQGAGEKLF
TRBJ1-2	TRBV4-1	ASSQVPYYGYT
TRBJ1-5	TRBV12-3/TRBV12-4	ASSLGGRGRQPQH
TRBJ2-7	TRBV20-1	SADLGRSYEQY
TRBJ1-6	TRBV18	ASSQQGGNSPLH
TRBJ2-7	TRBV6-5	ASSRDARYEQY
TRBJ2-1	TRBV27	ASSPTTGILLRNEQF
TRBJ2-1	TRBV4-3	ASSQDYQRVYYNEQF
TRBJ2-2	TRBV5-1	ASSWAQGATGELF
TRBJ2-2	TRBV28	ASSLSGIMTGELF
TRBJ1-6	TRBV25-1	ATDSGQAYSPLH
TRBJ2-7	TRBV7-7	ASSRPYEQY
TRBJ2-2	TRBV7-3	ASSLITAGHTGELF
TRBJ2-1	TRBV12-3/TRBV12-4	ASSARTGVWSAYNEQF
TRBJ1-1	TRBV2	ASGDRVGHTEAF
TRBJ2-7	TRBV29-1	SFRTNYEQY
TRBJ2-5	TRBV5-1	ASRGQQQETQY
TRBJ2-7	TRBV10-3	AISESDEQY
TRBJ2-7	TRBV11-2	ASSLLGGSYEQY
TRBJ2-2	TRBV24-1	ATTPDRVTGELF
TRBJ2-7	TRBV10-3	AIRPNLAGAWEQY